The next 9 T cell receptor beta chains were all read from a single sample in a study of shared clonotypes between healthy human individuals. Assay used: immunoSEQ multiplex PCR; TCRdb lists only in-frame clones, some missing. This sample has 1,100,000 or so clones, with approximately 78% found just once. The sample consisted of memory CD4+ T cells from PBMCs. Subset in this sample: CD45RA-negative fraction. These receptors were taken from a man aged 18 to 29 in good health. Some clones in this sample may be carry-over from other donors' samples.

The chain carries TRBV27 and TRBJ2-5; 11 nucleotides align to TRBD2. Germline CDR1 is MNHEY and CDR2 is SMNVEV (reference sequence). V dropped 3 bases and J dropped 5; count of bases not matched to a gene: 11. The CDR3 consists of 17 residues. This CDR3 reads CASSFSSGRLKWETQYF. In DNA, the CDR3 is TGTGCCAGCAGTTTTTCTAGCGGGAGGCTCAAATGGGAGACCCAGTACTTC.

The rearrangement uses TRBV7-9 and TRBJ1-2; 8 positions match TRBD1. This CDR3 is built from 18 residues. The germline gives CDR1 SEHNR, CDR2 FQNEAQ (reference sequence). Germline trimming cut 5 bases from V and 4 bases from J; bases unmatched to any gene: 18. DNA of the CDR3: TGTGCCAGCAGCCAGGTCAATTCCCCAGGGGGCGCAGTCTATGGCTACACCTTC. It encodes CASSQVNSPGGAVYGYTF.

The chain couples TRBV19 to TRBJ1-2; TRBD1 matches 7 bases. The CDR3 length is 17 residues. Germline values: CDR1 LNHDA, CDR2 SQIVND (reference sequence). Trimming removed 5 bases from V and 4 bases from J; junction bases left unmatched: 16. The CDR3 region has the DNA TGTGCCAGTAGTTCGACCGGGACAGCTAGTTCTGTCTATGGCTACACCTTC. Its translation is CASSSTGTASSVYGYTF.

J is TRBJ1-4 and V is TRBV6-1; D is unclear. Between the trimmed V and J ends, which lost 0 bases and 8 bases, there was a span of 16 bases. Germline assignment: CDR1 MNHNS and CDR2 SASEGT. The length of the CDR3 is 16 residues. Written as DNA, the CDR3 is TGTGCCAGCAGTGAAGCGCTGGGAACGCGGGGAGAAAAACTGTTTTTT. Translated: CASSEALGTRGEKLFF.

The rearrangement joins TRBV7-9 to TRBJ2-1; TRBD2 matches at 14 bases. Germline V gene sequence: CDR1 SEHNR, CDR2 FQNEAQ (reference sequence). Trimming cost V 6 bases and J 0 bases; bases outside gene matches: 10. The CDR3 spans 19 residues. CDR3 protein: CASSRGLAGEWASYNEQFF. The CDR3 nucleotides read TGTGCCAGCAGTCGGGGACTAGCGGGAGAGTGGGCCTCCTACAATGAGCAGTTCTTC.

The rearrangement uses TRBV27 and TRBJ2-4; 8 nucleotides match TRBD2. CDR3 length: 15 residues. With V trimmed by 8 bases and J by 2 bases, 8 bases remained unmatched. The germline CDR1 and CDR2 sequences are MNHEY and SMNVEV (reference sequence). The CDR3 nucleotides are TGTGCCAGCGGTCCGTCGGGAGGGCCCAAAAACATTCAGTACTTC. Translation: CASGPSGGPKNIQYF.

This chain uses TRBV30 with TRBJ1-2, with D maybe TRBD1 (6 bases). The CDR3 spans 11 residues. The V and J ends lost 3 bases and 5 bases respectively, with 7 bases between them. In germline, CDR1 is GTSNPN, CDR2 SVGIG (reference sequence). The CDR3 nucleotides read TGTGCCTGGAGGCAGGGGTATGGCTACACCTTC. Its protein product is CAWRQGYGYTF.

The rearrangement joins TRBV5-1 to TRBJ2-6; D unclear. V gave up 4 bases and J gave up 0 bases, with 8 bases separating them. The CDR3 is 15 residues long. CDR1 and CDR2 (germline): SGHRS, YFSETQ. In nucleotides, the CDR3 is TGCGCCAGCAGCGACCGGTACTCTGGGGCCAACGTCCTGACTTTC. This sequence encodes CASSDRYSGANVLTF.

The chain has TRBV5-5 and TRBJ1-5; possibly TRBD1 for D (6 bases). This CDR3 comprises 15 residues. V gave up 3 bases and J gave up 6 bases, with 16 bases separating them. In germline, CDR1 is SGHKS, CDR2 YYEKEE (reference sequence). CDR3 sequence reads: CASSWKGGGGQPQHF. The CDR3 nucleotides are TGTGCCAGCAGCTGGAAGGGCGGGGGCGGTCAGCCCCAGCATTTT. Full variable domain (outside the CDR3, taken from reference TRBV5-5 and TRBJ1-5): DAGVTQSPTHLIKTRGQQVTLRCSPISGHKSVSWYQQVLGQGPQFIFQYYEKEERGRGNFPDRFSARQFPNYSSELNVNALLLGDSALYLCASSWKGGGGQPQHFGDGTRLSIL.